The TCR beta chain under discussion was sequenced for a study of early T cells in non-severe SARS-CoV-2 infection (dated by TCRdb to about 2021). Broadly, across the study: Because TCR sequencing was done on bulk RNA from unsorted whole blood, the alpha and beta chains could not be paired. Results the study describes overall, beyond this receptor: Matching against VDJdb was skewed toward anti-spike CD8 responses, likely underestimated virus-specific expansions, and missed private and CD4 specificities.

The protocol used for the library was 5' RACE. Sequencing relied on a NextSeq 500. In the TCR library protocol, unique molecular identifiers were attached to individual cDNA molecules to correct for PCR bias and sequencing error. Both TCR alpha and beta chains were sequenced, and tight co-correlation was observed between alpha and beta sequence abundances in each sample. Per the original workflow: Decombinator V4 was used to annotate the V gene, J gene and CDR3 of the TCR sequences. TCRs were defined as expanded if a significant change between any two time points was detected under a Poisson model with p below 0.0001. TCR abundances were normalised to the total number of TCRs sequenced per sample and expressed as counts per million. VDJdb, accessed on 1 November 2021, was searched for TCRs annotated for CMV, EBV and SARS-CoV-2, and TCRs annotated for more than one antigen were excluded. Clones were called with MiXCR by TCRdb after fastp trimmed the public reads at Q25, and only in-frame beta chains were retained. Rows with a matching CDR3 protein are joined into one entry that keeps the most common DNA and genes. TCRdb's processing, not the authors', yielded these V and J calls. This sample gives about 48,000 distinct CDR3 sequences in total; less than 15% of them show up just once. The ten largest clones represent roughly a tenth of the sample.

A case-control design nested within a healthcare worker cohort in London, UK, was used, with weekly nasopharyngeal swab PCR tests and blood sampling performed. Between 23 and 31 March 2020, the week of the UK lockdown, healthcare workers were enrolled and then followed up weekly for as long as 16 weeks. A word on this clonotype: The clone's antigen remains unknown. The record has no base qualities; no much larger clone is one base away.

The origin of this receptor is an adult who was a healthcare worker with PCR-confirmed SARS-CoV-2 infection or an uninfected control (not recorded which). The specimen sequenced was whole blood.

The DNA is TGTGCCAGCAGTACGGGACAGGGCTACGAGCAGTACTTC. This encodes CASSTGQGYEQYF. The rearrangement joined TRBV11-2 to TRBJ2-7; 9 bases in the middle match TRBD1. The CDR3 covers 13 residues, taking in both the cysteine and the phenylalanine. Only the CDR3 DNA stays, 39 bases, in frame from base 1. V trim: 6 bases; J trim: 3 bases; unmatched bases: 3. The germline V gene provides CDR1 SGHAT and CDR2 FQNNGV.